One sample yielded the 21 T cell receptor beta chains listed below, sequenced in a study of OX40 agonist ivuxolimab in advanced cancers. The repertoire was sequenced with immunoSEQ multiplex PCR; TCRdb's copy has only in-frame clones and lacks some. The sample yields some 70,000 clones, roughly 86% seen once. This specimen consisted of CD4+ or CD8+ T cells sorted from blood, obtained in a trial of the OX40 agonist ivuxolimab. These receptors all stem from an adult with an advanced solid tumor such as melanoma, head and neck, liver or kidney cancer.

The chain's CDR3 is CASSSSGTNYEQYF. CDR3 coding DNA: TGTGCCAGCAGTAGTAGCGGGACGAACTACGAGCAGTACTTC. The V and J genes are TRBV27 and TRBJ2-7; 8 bases map to TRBD2. CDR3 size: 14 residues. CDR1 and CDR2 (germline): MNHEY, SMNVEV (reference sequence). V was clipped by 5 bases and J by 3 bases; unmatched bases: 6.

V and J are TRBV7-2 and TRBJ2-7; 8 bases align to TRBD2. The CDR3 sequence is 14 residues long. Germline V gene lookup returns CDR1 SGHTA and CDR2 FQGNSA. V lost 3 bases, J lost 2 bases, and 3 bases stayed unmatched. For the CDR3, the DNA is TGTGCCAGCAGCTTCGGGGGGGCCGCCTACGAGCAGTACTTC. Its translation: CASSFGGAAYEQYF.

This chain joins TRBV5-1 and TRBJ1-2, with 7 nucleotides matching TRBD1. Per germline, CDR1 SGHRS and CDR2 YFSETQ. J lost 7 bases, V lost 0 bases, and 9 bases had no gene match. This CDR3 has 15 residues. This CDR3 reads CASSLDPAGGGGYTF. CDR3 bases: TGCGCCAGCAGCTTGGACCCCGCAGGGGGAGGTGGCTACACCTTC. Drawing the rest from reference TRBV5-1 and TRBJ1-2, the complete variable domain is KAGVTQTPRYLIKTRGQQVTLSCSPISGHRSVSWYQQTPGQGLQFLFEYFSETQRNKGNFPGRFSGRQFSNSRSEMNVSTLELGDSALYLCASSLDPAGGGGYTFGSGTRLTVV.

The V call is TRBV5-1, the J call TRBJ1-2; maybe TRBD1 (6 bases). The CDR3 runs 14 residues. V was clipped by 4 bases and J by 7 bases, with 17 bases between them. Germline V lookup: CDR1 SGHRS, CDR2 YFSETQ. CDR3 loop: CASSPGTPGGGYTF. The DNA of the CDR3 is TGCGCCAGCAGCCCTGGGACACCGGGCGGTGGCTACACCTTC.

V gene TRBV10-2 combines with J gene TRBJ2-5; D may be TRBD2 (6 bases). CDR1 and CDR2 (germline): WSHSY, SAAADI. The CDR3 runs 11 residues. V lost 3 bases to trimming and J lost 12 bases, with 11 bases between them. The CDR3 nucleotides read TGCGCCAGCAGTGAACGGGGGTTGGAGTACTTC. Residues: CASSERGLEYF.

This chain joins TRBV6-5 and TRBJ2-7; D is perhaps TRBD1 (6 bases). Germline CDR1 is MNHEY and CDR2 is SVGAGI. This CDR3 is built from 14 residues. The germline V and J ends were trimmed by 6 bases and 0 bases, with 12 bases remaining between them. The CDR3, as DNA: TGTGCCAGCAGGCGGACAGCGAGCTCCTACGAGCAGTACTTC. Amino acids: CASRRTASSYEQYF.

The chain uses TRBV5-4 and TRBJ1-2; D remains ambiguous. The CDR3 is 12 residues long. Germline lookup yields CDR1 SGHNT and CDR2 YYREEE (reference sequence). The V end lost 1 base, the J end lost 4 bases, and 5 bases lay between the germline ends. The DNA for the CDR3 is TGTGCCAGCAGCTTGTATCCCTATGGCTACACCTTC. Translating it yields CASSLYPYGYTF.

The CDR3 loop reads CASRKKETQYF. The CDR3 region has the DNA TGTGCCAGCAGGAAAAAGGAGACCCAGTACTTC. The rearrangement joins TRBV2 to TRBJ2-5; D remains unclear. Germline CDR1 is SNHLY and CDR2 is FYNNEI. Trimming shortened V by 6 bases and J by 5 bases, and 7 bases separated the two germline ends. The CDR3 extends over 11 amino acids.

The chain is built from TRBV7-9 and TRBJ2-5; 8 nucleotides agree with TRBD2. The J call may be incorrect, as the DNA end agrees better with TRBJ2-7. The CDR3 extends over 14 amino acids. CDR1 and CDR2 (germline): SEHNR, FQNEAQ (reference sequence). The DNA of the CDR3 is TGTGCCAGCAGTTCCGGGACTAGTACCTACGAGCAGTACTTC. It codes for CASSSGTSTYEQYF.

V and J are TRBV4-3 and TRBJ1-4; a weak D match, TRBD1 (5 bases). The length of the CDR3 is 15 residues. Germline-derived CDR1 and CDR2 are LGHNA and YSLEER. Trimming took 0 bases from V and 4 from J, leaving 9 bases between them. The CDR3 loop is CASSQEGLNNEKLFF. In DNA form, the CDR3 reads TGCGCCAGCAGCCAAGAGGGGCTGAATAATGAAAAACTGTTTTTT.

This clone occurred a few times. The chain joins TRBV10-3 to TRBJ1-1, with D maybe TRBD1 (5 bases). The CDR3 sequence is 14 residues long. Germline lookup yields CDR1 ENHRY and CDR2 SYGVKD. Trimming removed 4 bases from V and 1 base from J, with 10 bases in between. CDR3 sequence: CAISGTFPNTEAFF. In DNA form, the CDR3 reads TGTGCCATCAGTGGGACATTTCCGAACACTGAAGCTTTCTTT.

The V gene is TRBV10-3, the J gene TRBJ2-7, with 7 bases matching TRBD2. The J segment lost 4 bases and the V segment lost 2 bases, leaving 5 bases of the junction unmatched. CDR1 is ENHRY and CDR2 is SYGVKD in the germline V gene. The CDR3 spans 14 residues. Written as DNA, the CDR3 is TGTGCCATCAGTGAGAGCGGGACCTCTTACGAGCAGTACTTC. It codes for CAISESGTSYEQYF.

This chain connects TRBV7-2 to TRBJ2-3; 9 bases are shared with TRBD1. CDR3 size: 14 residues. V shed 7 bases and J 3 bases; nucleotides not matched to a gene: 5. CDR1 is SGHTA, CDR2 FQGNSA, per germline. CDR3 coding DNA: TGTGCCAGCAAAATCGGACAGGGGACAGATACGCAGTATTTT. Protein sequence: CASKIGQGTDTQYF.

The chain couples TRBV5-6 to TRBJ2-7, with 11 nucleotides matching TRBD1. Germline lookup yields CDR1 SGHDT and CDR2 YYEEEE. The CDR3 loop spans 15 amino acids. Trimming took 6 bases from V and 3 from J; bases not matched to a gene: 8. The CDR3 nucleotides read TGTGCCAGCACCCACCGGGACAGGGGGTTCTACGAGCAGTACTTC. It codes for CASTHRDRGFYEQYF. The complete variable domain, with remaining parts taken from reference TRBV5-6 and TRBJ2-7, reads DAGVTQSPTHLIKTRGQQVTLRCSPKSGHDTVSWYQQALGQGPQFIFQYYEEEERQRGNFPDRFSGHQFPNYSSELNVNALLLGDSALYLCASTHRDRGFYEQYFGPGTRLTVT.

The chain's CDR3 is CASSRGGLNTEAFF. The CDR3 nucleotides are TGTGCCAGCAGTCGGGGGGGATTAAACACTGAAGCTTTCTTT. This chain joins TRBV9 and TRBJ1-1; tentatively, D is TRBD1 (5 bases). The CDR3 sequence is 14 residues long. The germline V gene has CDR1 SGDLS and CDR2 YYNGEE. V dropped 5 bases and J dropped 2 bases, with 13 bases sitting between them.

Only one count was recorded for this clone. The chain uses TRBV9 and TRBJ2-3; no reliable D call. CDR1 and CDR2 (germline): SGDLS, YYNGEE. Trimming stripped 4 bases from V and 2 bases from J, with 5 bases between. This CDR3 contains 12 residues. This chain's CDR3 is CASSSHTDTQYF. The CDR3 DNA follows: TGTGCCAGCAGCTCCCACACAGATACGCAGTATTTT. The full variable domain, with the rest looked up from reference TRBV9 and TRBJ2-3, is DSGVTQTPKHLITATGQRVTLRCSPRSGDLSVYWYQQSLDQGLQFLIQYYNGEERAKGNILERFSAQQFPDLHSELNLSSLELGDSALYFCASSSHTDTQYFGPGTRLTVL.

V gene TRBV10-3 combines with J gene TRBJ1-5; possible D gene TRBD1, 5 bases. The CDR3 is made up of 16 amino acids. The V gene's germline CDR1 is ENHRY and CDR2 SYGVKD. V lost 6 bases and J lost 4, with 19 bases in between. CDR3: CAISAGGHTGNQPQHF. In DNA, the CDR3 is TGTGCCATCAGCGCCGGTGGACACACCGGAAATCAGCCCCAGCATTTT.

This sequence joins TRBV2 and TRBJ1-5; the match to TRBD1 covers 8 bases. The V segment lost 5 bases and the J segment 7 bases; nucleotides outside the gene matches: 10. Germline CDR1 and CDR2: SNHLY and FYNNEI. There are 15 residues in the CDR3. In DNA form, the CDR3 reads TGTGCCAGCAGTCGCATGGACAGGGCAGGGCAGCCCCAGCATTTT. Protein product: CASSRMDRAGQPQHF.

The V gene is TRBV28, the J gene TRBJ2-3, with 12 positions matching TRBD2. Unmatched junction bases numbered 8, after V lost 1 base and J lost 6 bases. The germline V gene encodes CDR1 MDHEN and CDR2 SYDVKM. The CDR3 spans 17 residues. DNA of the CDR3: TGTGCCAGCAGTTTATCCCGACTAGCGGGAGAAGCGGATACGCAGTATTTT. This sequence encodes CASSLSRLAGEADTQYF.

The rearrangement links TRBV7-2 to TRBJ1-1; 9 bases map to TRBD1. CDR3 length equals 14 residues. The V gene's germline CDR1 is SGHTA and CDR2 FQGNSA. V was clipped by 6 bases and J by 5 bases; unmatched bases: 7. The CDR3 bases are TGTGCCAGCAGTTCCAAGACAGGGGGGACTGAAGCTTTCTTT. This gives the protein CASSSKTGGTEAFF.

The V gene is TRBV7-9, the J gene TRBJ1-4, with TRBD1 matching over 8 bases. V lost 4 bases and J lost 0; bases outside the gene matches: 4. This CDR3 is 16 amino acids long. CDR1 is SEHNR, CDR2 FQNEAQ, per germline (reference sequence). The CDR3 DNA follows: TGTGCCAGCAGCTCCGGACAGGGCGCAACTAATGAAAAACTGTTTTTT. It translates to CASSSGQGATNEKLFF.